Presented here are 15 T cell receptor beta chains from one specimen sequenced in a study of blood T cell repertoires in COVID-19. Using immunoSEQ multiplex PCR, the repertoire was profiled, and TCRdb retains in-frame clones only, with some absent. The data contain 140,000 or so clones, roughly 80% of them singletons. Sequencing was carried out using PBMCs or T cells enriched from blood (not recorded which). The source of these receptors is a woman between 18 and 30 years old who had been exposed to COVID-19.

The rearrangement links TRBV21-1 to TRBJ2-1; the table's D call of TRBD1 was not tested on the DNA. TRBV21-1 is classified as a pseudogene. This CDR3 contains 17 residues. The CDR3 is CASSPPTGGPSYNEQFF. The CDR3 DNA reads TGTGCCAGCAGCCCCCCGACAGGGGGACCCTCCTACAATGAGCAGTTCTTC.

The chain recombines TRBV7-6 with TRBJ1-6; TRBD1 aligns across 10 bases. Germline trimming cut 2 bases from V and 7 bases from J; bases unmatched to any gene: 5. The germline V gene encodes CDR1 SGHVS and CDR2 FNYEAQ. This CDR3 has 16 residues. CDR3 bases: TGTGCCAGCAGCTTACGACCGGGACAGGGGAATTCACCCCTCCACTTT. Translated, it gives CASSLRPGQGNSPLHF.

This chain connects TRBV5-1 to TRBJ2-7; TRBD2 matches 7 bases. CDR1 and CDR2 (germline): SGHRS, YFSETQ. The CDR3 extends over 15 amino acids. V shed 4 bases, J shed 7 bases, and the junction held 14 bases outside the gene matches. CDR3 in amino acids: CASSPTLAGESEQYF. The CDR3 nucleotides are TGCGCCAGCAGCCCGACTTTGGCGGGAGAAAGTGAGCAGTACTTC.

J is TRBJ2-3 and V is TRBV6-4; a possible D gene is TRBD1 (6 bases). CDR3 length: 14 residues. Germline V CDR1 and CDR2: MRHNA, SNTAGT. V lost 4 bases, J lost 2 bases, and 10 bases lay in between. The CDR3, as DNA: TGTGCCAGCAGTGGGGGACAAAACACAGATACGCAGTATTTT. This codes for CASSGGQNTDTQYF.

The chain carries TRBV2 and TRBJ1-5; the D gene is possibly TRBD1 (5 bases). With 5 bases removed from V and 4 bases from J, the gap between germline ends came to 12 bases. This CDR3 has 14 residues. The germline V gene encodes CDR1 SNHLY and CDR2 FYNNEI. The CDR3 loop reads CASSRNGGNQPQHF. In nucleotides, the CDR3 is TGTGCCAGCAGTCGTAATGGGGGGAATCAGCCCCAGCATTTT.

The CDR3 loop is CAWSPQGEETQYF. DNA of the CDR3: TGTGCCTGGAGCCCTCAGGGGGAAGAGACCCAGTACTTC. The chain joins TRBV30 to TRBJ2-5; 7 bases are shared with TRBD1. The V gene end was trimmed by 3 bases and the J gene end by 3 bases; junction bases not matched to a gene: 4. This CDR3 spans 13 amino acids. The germline CDR1 and CDR2 sequences are GTSNPN and SVGIG (reference sequence).

The sample holds one count of this clone. The rearrangement links TRBV6-4 to TRBJ1-4; TRBD1 might be the D (6 bases). Germline CDR1 is MRHNA and CDR2 is SNTAGT. The CDR3 is 15 residues long. V gave up 7 bases and J gave up 5 bases, with 17 bases separating them. This CDR3 reads CASNKVGGLNEKLFF. In nucleotides, the CDR3 is TGTGCCAGCAACAAGGTAGGGGGTTTGAATGAAAAACTGTTTTTT.

The gene calls are TRBV4-1 and TRBJ2-1, with 13 positions matching TRBD2. There are 18 residues in the CDR3. J gave up 3 bases and V 1 base, and 6 bases lay outside the gene matches. Germline-derived CDR1 and CDR2 are MGHRA and YSYEKL. CDR3 DNA sequence: TGCGCCAGCAGCCAAGGGGGACTAGCGGGACCCTTCTACAATGAGCAGTTCTTC. Translating it yields CASSQGGLAGPFYNEQFF.

V usage is TRBV4-2 and J usage is TRBJ2-5; 7 bases map to TRBD2. CDR1 is LGHNA and CDR2 is YNFKEQ in the germline V gene. V lost 0 bases and J lost 4; bases outside the gene matches: 2. The CDR3 has 14 residues. The chain's CDR3 is CASSQDWGGETQYF. CDR3 nucleotide sequence: TGTGCCAGCAGCCAAGATTGGGGGGGAGAGACCCAGTACTTC.

The rearrangement joins TRBV7-9 to TRBJ1-2, with TRBD1 as a possible D gene (6 bases). The germline V gene encodes CDR1 SEHNR and CDR2 FQNEAQ (reference sequence). This CDR3 is 13 amino acids long. The V end lost 3 bases, the J end lost 5 bases, and 10 bases lay between the germline ends. The CDR3, as DNA: TGTGCCAGCAGCTTCGGACAGAGGTATGGCTACACCTTC. This codes for CASSFGQRYGYTF.

The rearrangement links TRBV18 to TRBJ1-4; TRBD1 aligns across 7 bases. The CDR3 loop spans 15 amino acids. Looked up from germline, CDR1 is KGHSH and CDR2 is LQKENI. V lost 4 bases and J lost 4; bases outside the gene matches: 6. The CDR3 bases are TGTGCCAGCTCACGAAGCCGGGACAGTAATGAAAAACTGTTTTTT. It is translated as CASSRSRDSNEKLFF.

The J gene is TRBJ1-2, the V gene TRBV30; D is undetermined. V lost 7 bases to trimming and J lost 8 bases, with 14 bases between them. Germline V gene data show CDR1 as GTSNPN and CDR2 as SVGIG (reference sequence). The length of the CDR3 is 11 residues. CDR3 protein: CASRKGGGYTF. CDR3 in DNA: TGTGCCTCTCGAAAGGGAGGCGGCTACACCTTC.

The chain has TRBV3-1 (or the pseudogene TRBV3-2) and TRBJ1-4; 8 bases align to TRBD1. Losses at the gene ends were 0 bases for V and 10 bases for J; bases not matched to a gene: 7. The CDR3 loop spans 15 amino acids. CDR1 and CDR2 (germline): LGHDT, YNNKEL (reference sequence). CDR3 in DNA: TGTGCCAGCAGCCAAGAACGACAGGGGAGAGGAAAACTGTTTTTT. Protein product: CASSQERQGRGKLFF.

This sequence joins TRBV7-2 and TRBJ1-1, with TRBD1 matching over 8 bases. V gave up 8 bases and J gave up 1 base; unmatched junction bases: 3. This CDR3 is built from 13 residues. The germline V gene has CDR1 SGHTA and CDR2 FQGNSA. The CDR3 nucleotides are TGTGCCAGCCGACAGGGGCCGAACACTGAAGCTTTCTTT. Translation gives CASRQGPNTEAFF. Full variable domain (outside the CDR3, taken from reference TRBV7-2 and TRBJ1-1): GAGVSQSPSNKVTEKGKDVELRCDPISGHTALYWYRQSLGQGLEFLIYFQGNSAPDKSGLPSDRFSAERTGGSVSTLTIQRTQQEDSAVYLCASRQGPNTEAFFGQGTRLTVV.

This chain links TRBV30 with TRBJ2-4; D possibly corresponds to TRBD1 (6 bases). Trimming shortened V by 5 bases and J by 11 bases, and 16 bases separated the two germline ends. CDR1 is GTSNPN, CDR2 SVGIG, per germline (reference sequence). The CDR3 consists of 12 residues. In nucleotides, the CDR3 is TGTGCCTGGTCGGACAGCCGACGGGTTCAGTACTTC. Amino acid sequence: CAWSDSRRVQYF.